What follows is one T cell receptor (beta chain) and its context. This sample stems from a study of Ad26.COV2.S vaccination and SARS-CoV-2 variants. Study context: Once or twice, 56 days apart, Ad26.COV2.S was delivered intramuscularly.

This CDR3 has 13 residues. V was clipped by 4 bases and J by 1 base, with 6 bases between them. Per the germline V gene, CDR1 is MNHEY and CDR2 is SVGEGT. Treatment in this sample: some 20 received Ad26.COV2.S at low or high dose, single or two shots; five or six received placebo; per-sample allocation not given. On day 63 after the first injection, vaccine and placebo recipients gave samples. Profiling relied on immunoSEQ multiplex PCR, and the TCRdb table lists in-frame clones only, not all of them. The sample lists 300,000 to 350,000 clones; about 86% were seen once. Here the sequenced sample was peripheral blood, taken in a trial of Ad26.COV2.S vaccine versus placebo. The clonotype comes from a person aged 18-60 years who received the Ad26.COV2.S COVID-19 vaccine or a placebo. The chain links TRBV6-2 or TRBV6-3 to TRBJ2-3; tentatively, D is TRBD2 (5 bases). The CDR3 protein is CASSWERTDTQYF. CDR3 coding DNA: TGTGCCAGCAGTTGGGAGCGCACAGATACGCAGTATTTT.